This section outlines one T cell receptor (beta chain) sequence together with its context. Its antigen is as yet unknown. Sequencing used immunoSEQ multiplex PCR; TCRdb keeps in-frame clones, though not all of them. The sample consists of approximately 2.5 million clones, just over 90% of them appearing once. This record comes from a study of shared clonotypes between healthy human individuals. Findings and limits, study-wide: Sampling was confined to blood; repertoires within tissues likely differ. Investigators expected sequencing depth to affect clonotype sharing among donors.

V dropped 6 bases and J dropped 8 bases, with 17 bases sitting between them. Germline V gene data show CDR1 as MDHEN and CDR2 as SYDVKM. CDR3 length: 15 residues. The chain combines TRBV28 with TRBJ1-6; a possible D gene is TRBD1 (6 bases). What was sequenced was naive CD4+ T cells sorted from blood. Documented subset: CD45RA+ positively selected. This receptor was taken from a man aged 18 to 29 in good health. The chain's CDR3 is CASRGITGKDSPLHF. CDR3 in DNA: TGTGCCAGCAGGGGGATTACAGGGAAGGATTCACCCCTCCACTTT. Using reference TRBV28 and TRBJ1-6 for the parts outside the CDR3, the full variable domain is DVKVTQSSRYLVKRTGEKVFLECVQDMDHENMFWYRQDPGLGLRLIYFSYDVKMKEKGDIPEGYSVSREKKERFSLILESASTNQTSMYLCASRGITGKDSPLHFGNGTRLTVT.